Listed below are T cell receptor beta chains from one sample, sequenced in a study of memory CD4+ T cells and cytomegalovirus serostatus. Sequencing used immunoSEQ multiplex PCR; TCRdb keeps in-frame clones, though not all of them. The table lists over 60,000 clones, around four fifths of them singletons, with 0.88% in the top ten. Sequences were obtained from memory CD4+ T cells from blood. These receptors all come from an adult in good health and CMV-seronegative. CDR3s include the opening cysteine and the closing phenylalanine or tryptophan.

V: TRBV29-1
length: 13
J: TRBJ2-2
CDR3: CSVGTPNTGELFF

V: TRBV18
length: 15
J: TRBJ1-4
CDR3: CASRPRGTGLEKLFF

V: TRBV15
length: 12
J: TRBJ2-1
CDR3: CATSRVTGEQFF

V: TRBV27
length: 14
J: TRBJ2-7
CDR3: CASSQRGGPYEQYF

V: TRBV6-5
length: 14
J: TRBJ1-1
CDR3: CASSRRTGGTEAFF

V: TRBV19
length: 14
J: TRBJ2-1
CDR3: CASAGGTRGNEQFF

V: TRBV28
length: 16
J: TRBJ2-6
CDR3: CASSTGELSGANVLTF

V: TRBV30
length: 15
J: TRBJ2-2
CDR3: CAWRAPGRDTGELFF

V: TRBV6-6
length: 15
J: TRBJ2-1
CDR3: CASSSRQGLGNEQFF

V: TRBV11-2
length: 13
J: TRBJ1-2
CDR3: CASSLGTYYGYTF

V: TRBV10-2
length: 15
J: TRBJ1-5
CDR3: CASSDRQGEYQPQHF

V: TRBV5-1
length: 16
J: TRBJ2-1
CDR3: CASSLAVGGAQGEQFF

V: TRBV6-5
length: 15
J: TRBJ2-7
CDR3: CASSYGLVSVYEQYF

V: TRBV4-1
length: 14
J: TRBJ2-1
CDR3: CASSQVGGGNEQFF

V: TRBV5-6
length: 14
J: TRBJ1-1
CDR3: CASRATGVRTEAFF

V: TRBV4-1
length: 14
J: TRBJ2-7
CDR3: CASSQGFPVGEQYF

V: TRBV7-9
length: 13
J: TRBJ2-7
CDR3: CASRYQGSGEQYF

V: TRBV15
length: 14
J: TRBJ1-2
CDR3: CATSRADREGGYTF

V: TRBV9
length: 17
J: TRBJ2-3
CDR3: CASSALPGTMRTDTQYF

V: TRBV18
length: 16
J: TRBJ1-1
CDR3: CASSPRGGSRTTEAFF

V: TRBV12-1
length: 10
J: TRBJ2-7
CDR3: CASSHYEQYF

V: TRBV11-3
length: 13
J: TRBJ2-2
CDR3: CASSSPPTGELFF

V: TRBV18
length: 15
J: TRBJ2-5
CDR3: CASSPPGTAEETQYF

V: TRBV6-1
length: 15
J: TRBJ2-6
CDR3: CASSEAGSGANVLTF

V: TRBV14
length: 17
J: TRBJ2-1
CDR3: CASSQVPSGGANNEQFF

V: TRBV28
length: 15
J: TRBJ1-1
CDR3: CASSTTAGLRTEAFF

V: TRBV19
length: 14
J: TRBJ2-1
CDR3: CASSIVVGNNEQFF

V: TRBV28
length: 14
J: TRBJ2-7
CDR3: CASSRGTGSYEQYF

V: TRBV27
length: 15
J: TRBJ1-1
CDR3: CASSSKTGWNTEAFF

V: TRBV9
length: 17
J: TRBJ2-2
CDR3: CASSPPTTRDNTGELFF

V: TRBV9
length: 14
J: TRBJ1-5
CDR3: CASSVGQGNQPQHF

V: TRBV18
length: 15
J: TRBJ1-3
CDR3: CASSPDRSSGNTIYF

V: TRBV7-9
length: 15
J: TRBJ2-5
CDR3: CASSSRTSGGETQYF

V: TRBV2
length: 13
J: TRBJ2-5
CDR3: CASTKTYQETQYF

V: TRBV13
length: 14
J: TRBJ2-5
CDR3: CASSPRGTLETQYF

V: TRBV9
length: 17
J: TRBJ2-5
CDR3: CASSAEPGQGAWETQYF

V: TRBV14
length: 13
J: TRBJ2-2
CDR3: CASSQSASGELFF

V: TRBV18
length: 15
J: TRBJ1-1
CDR3: CASSPLGIKRGEAFF

V: TRBV27
length: 14
J: TRBJ1-2
CDR3: CASSLSTANYGYTF

V: TRBV4-1
length: 14
J: TRBJ1-1
CDR3: CASSQPTVNTEAFF

V: TRBV2
length: 13
J: TRBJ2-5
CDR3: CASNTLGGGTQYF

V: TRBV19
length: 15
J: TRBJ1-4
CDR3: CASSIEAATNEKLFF

V: TRBV11-2
length: 15
J: TRBJ1-2
CDR3: CASSSPTGISYGYTF

V: TRBV19
length: 16
J: TRBJ1-1
CDR3: CASIRLRDGLNTEAFF

V: TRBV5-1
length: 12
J: TRBJ2-7
CDR3: CASSSGSYEQYF

V: TRBV5-1
length: 15
J: TRBJ1-4
CDR3: CASSVQGITNEKLFF

V: TRBV14
length: 14
J: TRBJ2-7
CDR3: CASSQWDTSYEQYF

V: TRBV30
length: 12
J: TRBJ2-5
CDR3: CAWRQGGETQYF